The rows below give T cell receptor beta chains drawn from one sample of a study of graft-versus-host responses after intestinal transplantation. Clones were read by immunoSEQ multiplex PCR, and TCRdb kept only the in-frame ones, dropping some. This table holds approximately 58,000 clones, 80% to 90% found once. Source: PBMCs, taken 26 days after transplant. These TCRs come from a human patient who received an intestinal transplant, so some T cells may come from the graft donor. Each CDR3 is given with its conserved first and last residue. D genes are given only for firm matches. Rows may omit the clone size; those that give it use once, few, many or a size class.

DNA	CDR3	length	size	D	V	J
TGCGCCAGCAGCTCGATCACCGGGACTAGCTTCAGTGAGCAGTTCTTC	CASSSITGTSFSEQFF	16	.	TRBD2	TRBV5-1	TRBJ2-1
TGTGCCAGCAGTTCAATAGCTGGAGGGGGCGCAGATACGCAGTATTTT	CASSSIAGGGADTQYF	16	.	.	TRBV6-5	TRBJ2-3
TGTGCCAGCAGTGAAGTCAGGGGTGGCTCCTACAATGAGCAGTTCTTC	CASSEVRGGSYNEQFF	16	.	.	TRBV6-1	TRBJ2-1
TGTGCCAGCAGCTTAAGCTCCGGCCTCGGGGTGTCAGATACGCAGTATTTT	CASSLSSGLGVSDTQYF	17	.	.	TRBV5-6	TRBJ2-3
TGTGCCAGCAGCGTAGACGGCGGCGAGACCCAGTACTTC	CASSVDGGETQYF	13	.	.	TRBV9	TRBJ2-5
TGTGCCAGCAGCCCGAATCCTACCCCGGATACGCAGTATTTT	CASSPNPTPDTQYF	14	.	.	TRBV13	TRBJ2-3
TGTGCCAGTCACCGACCGGGACAGGGCGACAATGAGCAGTTCTTC	CASHRPGQGDNEQFF	15	.	TRBD1	TRBV27	TRBJ2-1
TGTGCCAGCAGCTCATCTCCAGATGTATGGGAGACCCAGTACTTC	CASSSSPDVWETQYF	15	.	.	TRBV11-2	TRBJ2-5
TGTGCCGGACCGTCGGCGACTAGCGGGAGTTCAAGCACAGATACGCAGTATTTT	CAGPSATSGSSSTDTQYF	18	.	TRBD2	TRBV28	TRBJ2-3
TGTGCCAGCAGCGTAGGGGGGGGGCCGGGAGCAGATACGCAGTATTTT	CASSVGGGPGADTQYF	16	.	.	TRBV9	TRBJ2-3
TGTGCCAGCAGACTAACAGGGGGCGCGGAGACCCAGTACTTC	CASRLTGGAETQYF	14	.	TRBD1	TRBV6-5	TRBJ2-5
TGTGCCAGCAGCCGCCTGAGTACCGGGGAGCTGTTTTTT	CASSRLSTGELFF	13	.	.	TRBV7-8	TRBJ2-2
TGTGCCAGCAGTGATGGGGACAGGGTTCATGAGCAGTTCTTC	CASSDGDRVHEQFF	14	.	TRBD1	TRBV2	TRBJ2-1
TGTGCCAGCAGCCTAAGCGCCGGGACTACTAACTACGAGCAGTACTTC	CASSLSAGTTNYEQYF	16	.	TRBD2	TRBV4-2	TRBJ2-7
TGTGCCAGCAGCCCCAGGCGGGAGGCCCGGCCGGAGCAGTACTTC	CASSPRREARPEQYF	15	.	TRBD2	TRBV5-6	TRBJ2-7
TGTGCCAGCAGTGTTTCGGGAGGAGGCACAGATACGCAGTATTTT	CASSVSGGGTDTQYF	15	once	TRBD2	TRBV6-4	TRBJ2-3
TGTGCCAGCAGCCCCCGGACAGTGAGCTCCTATAATTCACCCCTCCACTTT	CASSPRTVSSYNSPLHF	17	.	.	TRBV9	TRBJ1-6
TGTGCCAGCAGTTTATCTGGACAGGGGGGAGAGACCCAGTACTTC	CASSLSGQGGETQYF	15	.	TRBD1	TRBV28	TRBJ2-5
TGTGCCAGCAGGCGCGGCCGGGACAACTACGAGCAGTACTTC	CASRRGRDNYEQYF	14	.	.	TRBV7-2	TRBJ2-7
TGTGCCACCAGCGGATCATACCCCGACGGAGAAATGTACTATGGCTACACCTTC	CATSGSYPDGEMYYGYTF	18	.	.	TRBV15	TRBJ1-2
TGTGCCAGCAGCGGACCCGGGACAGGGGACACCGGGGAGCTGTTTTTT	CASSGPGTGDTGELFF	16	.	TRBD1	TRBV5-6	TRBJ2-2
TGTGCCAGCAGTTCGCCGGGTGGCACTGAAGCTTTCTTT	CASSSPGGTEAFF	13	.	.	TRBV27	TRBJ1-1
TGCGCCAGCAGCCAAGATTTCCTACGGGGGGTTCGGTCAGCCAAAAACATTCAGTACTTC	CASSQDFLRGVRSAKNIQYF	20	.	TRBD2	TRBV4-3	TRBJ2-4
TGCGCCAGCAGCCAAGATCCTGACAGGGTAACAGATACGCAGTATTTT	CASSQDPDRVTDTQYF	16	.	TRBD1	TRBV4-1	TRBJ2-3
TGTGCCACCAGCAGAGTCTCGGGACAGGGGCCCAATGAGCAGTTCTTC	CATSRVSGQGPNEQFF	16	.	TRBD1	TRBV15	TRBJ2-1
TGTGCCAGCTCACCAACCCCGGTTTCAGGGGGTCGGGAGACCCAGTACTTC	CASSPTPVSGGRETQYF	17	.	TRBD1	TRBV18	TRBJ2-5
TGCGCCAGCAGATTCACAGGGGGTAGCTCCTATAATTCACCCCTCCACTTT	CASRFTGGSSYNSPLHF	17	.	TRBD1	TRBV5-1	TRBJ1-6
TGTGCCAGCAGAGTCGAGGGCTCCTATAATTCACCCCTCCACTTT	CASRVEGSYNSPLHF	15	.	.	TRBV27	TRBJ1-6
TGTGCCAGCAGCTTAGTAGCAGGGGGGAGCACTGAAGCTTTCTTT	CASSLVAGGSTEAFF	15	.	TRBD1	TRBV13	TRBJ1-1
TGCAGCGCAATCGCTAGCGGGCAATACAATGAGCAGTTCTTC	CSAIASGQYNEQFF	14	.	TRBD2	TRBV29-1	TRBJ2-1
TGTGCCAGCAGTCACCCGACTAGCGGTGCCGGGGAGCTGTTTTTT	CASSHPTSGAGELFF	15	.	TRBD2	TRBV6-1	TRBJ2-2
TGTGCCAGCAGCCCAGGGACAGCGGGCGCTGAAGCTTTCTTT	CASSPGTAGAEAFF	14	.	TRBD1	TRBV7-6	TRBJ1-1
TGTGCCAGCAGTTTATTAGCGGGGGGGCCTAATGAGCAGTTCTTC	CASSLLAGGPNEQFF	15	once	TRBD2	TRBV27	TRBJ2-1
TGTGCCAGCAGTTTAGACTTCCGGGGGTTCTCTGGAAACACCATATATTTT	CASSLDFRGFSGNTIYF	17	.	.	TRBV28	TRBJ1-3
TGTGCCAGCAGTGAGGCCTCGGGCGAGCAGTACTTC	CASSEASGEQYF	12	.	.	TRBV2	TRBJ2-7
TGTGCCAGCAGCTTATGGGTGGGGGCAACTGAAGCTTTCTTT	CASSLWVGATEAFF	14	.	.	TRBV11-2	TRBJ1-1
TGTGCCAGCAGTTACTTGGGTCTTGGACAGGACTATGGCTACACCTTC	CASSYLGLGQDYGYTF	16	.	TRBD1	TRBV6-6	TRBJ1-2
TGTGCCAGCAGTGAGAGGTCTTACAACGAAAGGATCTCTGGAAACACCATATATTTT	CASSERSYNERISGNTIYF	19	.	.	TRBV6-1	TRBJ1-3
TGTGCCAGCAGCGTGAGAGAGGGCAACGCCGAGCAGTACTTC	CASSVREGNAEQYF	14	.	.	TRBV9	TRBJ2-7
TGCGCCAGCAGCCAAGATCAAGGACAGGGCCTCTATAATTCACCCCTCCACTTT	CASSQDQGQGLYNSPLHF	18	.	TRBD1	TRBV4-1	TRBJ1-6
TGTGCCAGCAGCGAGAAAGGGGGTGATACGCAGTATTTT	CASSEKGGDTQYF	13	.	.	TRBV7-3	TRBJ2-3
TGTGCCAGCAGTTACAGGGAGGGGTATGGCTACACCTTC	CASSYREGYGYTF	13	.	.	TRBV27	TRBJ1-2
TGTGCCAGCAGCTTAGTGGGGCTGTACGAGCAGTACTTC	CASSLVGLYEQYF	13	.	.	TRBV11-2	TRBJ2-7
TGTGCCAGCAGTTTCGTGAACACCGGGGAGCTGTTTTTT	CASSFVNTGELFF	13	.	.	TRBV28	TRBJ2-2
TGTGCCAGCAGTGAGTGGGCAGGCCCTGGTCCCACAGATACGCAGTATTTT	CASSEWAGPGPTDTQYF	17	.	.	TRBV6-1	TRBJ2-3
TGTGCCAGCAGCTTGGATGGACAGGTGACTGAAGCTTTCTTT	CASSLDGQVTEAFF	14	.	TRBD1	TRBV5-8	TRBJ1-1
TGTGCTAGCAGCTTAGGGACCGGGGGAGAGACCCAGTACTTC	CASSLGTGGETQYF	14	.	.	TRBV7-7	TRBJ2-5
TGTGCCTTCGGGCGAGCGGGGGGCCTCTCCTTCACAGATACGCAGTATTTT	CAFGRAGGLSFTDTQYF	17	.	TRBD2	TRBV30	TRBJ2-3
TGTGCCAGCAGTTACTCACAGGGGATCCTTAAAAACATTCAGTACTTC	CASSYSQGILKNIQYF	16	.	TRBD1	TRBV6-6	TRBJ2-4
TGTGCCAGCAGTGCCCAGGGTAACACTGAAGCTTTCTTT	CASSAQGNTEAFF	13	.	.	TRBV6-1	TRBJ1-1
TGTGCCAGCAGTTACAGGGGTAACACCGGGGAGCTGTTTTTT	CASSYRGNTGELFF	14	.	.	TRBV6-5	TRBJ2-2
TGTGCCAGCAGATCGGGACAGGGGGCGGCAGATGCGCAGTATTTT	CASRSGQGAADAQYF	15	.	TRBD1	TRBV2	TRBJ2-3
TGTGCCAGCGGCAGGGTTTTGAACTATGGCTACACCTTC	CASGRVLNYGYTF	13	.	.	TRBV28	TRBJ1-2
TGTGCCAGCAGTTTCAGAATCTCCTACGAGCAGTACTTC	CASSFRISYEQYF	13	.	.	TRBV27	TRBJ2-7
TGTGCCAGTAGTATAGATTATGGATACGAGGATCAGCCCCAGCATTTT	CASSIDYGYEDQPQHF	16	.	.	TRBV19	TRBJ1-5